These T cell receptor beta chains were read from a single sample in a study of cytomegalovirus exposure and HLA in healthy donors. TCRdb's copy holds only in-frame clones and misses some; the assay was immunoSEQ multiplex PCR. There are over 100,000 clones in the sample; 70% to 80% occur only once, and roughly 9.3% lies in the top ten. Input material: PBMCs. The receptors were gathered from a male donor in good health and CMV-seropositive. Both conserved end residues are trimmed from each CDR3.

>TRBJ2-5|TRBV5-1
ATSRGGAQETQY
>TRBJ2-1|TRBV19
ASSISRPYNEQF
>TRBJ2-3|TRBV7-2
ASVRSGSTDTQY
>TRBJ1-5|TRBV7-9
ASSFEGDQPQH
>TRBJ2-7|TRBV7-2
ASSARQGRYEQY
>TRBJ1-3|TRBV28
ASSFRGAGTGNTIY
>TRBJ2-2|TRBV30
AFSEVTGELF
>TRBJ2-5|TRBV7-8
ASTIIGVGETQY
>TRBJ1-4|TRBV19
ASSVTGINEKLF
>TRBJ2-3|TRBV11-2
ASSPLGLNTDTQY
>TRBJ1-2|TRBV6-4
ASRARVYYGYT
>TRBJ2-3|TRBV7-9
ASSSVAGVADTQY
>TRBJ2-5|TRBV7-3
ASSLMGTSGQTQY
>TRBJ2-1|TRBV6-5
ASRPLAASYNEQF
>TRBJ2-1|TRBV7-9
ASSLSGREVTYNEQF
>TRBJ2-1|TRBV2
ASSRENMNEQF
>TRBJ1-1|TRBV6-4
ASSDRDSGRAF
>-|TRBV6-6
ASSDYEQY
>TRBJ2-1|TRBV5-1
ASSLDTSYNEQF
>TRBJ2-5|TRBV5-6
ASSARRDWAGETQY
>TRBJ2-2|TRBV27
ASSLGGSGITGELF
>TRBJ2-1|TRBV29-1
SVDGRAYNEQF
>TRBJ1-6|TRBV4-1
ASSQQEGLNSPLH
>TRBJ2-7|TRBV11-2
ASSLVIGGSAYEQY
>TRBJ2-5|TRBV9
ASSVSGGAGETQY
>TRBJ2-6|TRBV6-1
ATSQGRTGANVLT
>TRBJ1-5|TRBV27
ASSRRRLNSNQPQH
>TRBJ2-7|TRBV21-1
ASIRHRDPTEQY
>TRBJ1-4|TRBV9
ASSRPWEGPDVPNEKLF
>TRBJ2-5|TRBV5-1
ASSPRNAWVETQY